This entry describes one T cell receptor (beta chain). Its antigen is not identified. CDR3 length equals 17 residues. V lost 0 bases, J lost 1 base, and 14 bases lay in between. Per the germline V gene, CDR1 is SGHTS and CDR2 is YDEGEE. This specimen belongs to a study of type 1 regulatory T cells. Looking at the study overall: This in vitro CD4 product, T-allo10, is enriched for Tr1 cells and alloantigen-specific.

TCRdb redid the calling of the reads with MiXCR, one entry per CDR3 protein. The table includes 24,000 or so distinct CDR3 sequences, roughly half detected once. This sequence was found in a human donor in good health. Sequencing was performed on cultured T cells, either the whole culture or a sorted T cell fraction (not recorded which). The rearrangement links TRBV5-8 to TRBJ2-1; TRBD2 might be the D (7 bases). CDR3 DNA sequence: TGTGCCAGCAGCTTGGTTGGGGGGGCCTGGTCCTACAATGAGCAGTTCTTC. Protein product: CASSLVGGAWSYNEQFF.